The 20 T cell receptor beta chains below all came from one sample that was sequenced in a study of blood T cells in healthy people across ages. A second PCR, run for about 7 to 11 cycles, used a sample-barcoded 5' primer plus a J-beta primer mix. TCRdb re-called the 5' RACE reads through MiXCR, storing one row per CDR3 protein. The top ten hold 22% of the sample, which has about 800,000 distinct CDR3 sequences, about three fifths seen once. Sequenced material: blood. Source of these receptors: a man aged 30 to 45 in good health.

This clonotype occurred once. The chain has TRBV5-1 and TRBJ2-7; tentatively, D is TRBD2 (6 bases). The DNA end lines up better with TRBJ2-5; the J call may be wrong. The CDR3 covers 13 residues. The V gene's germline CDR1 is SGHRS and CDR2 YFSETQ. The CDR3 reads CASFRRAAETQYF. CDR3 sequence (DNA): TGCGCCAGTTTTAGGAGGGCCGCAGAGACCCAGTACTTC.

In this sample, this clonotype turned up a few times. The V gene is TRBV13, the J gene TRBJ2-7; 8 bases are shared with TRBD2. V dropped 2 bases and J dropped 5; count of bases not matched to a gene: 8. Germline V lookup: CDR1 PRHDT, CDR2 FYEKMQ (reference sequence). CDR3 size: 15 residues. CDR3 bases: TGTGCCAGCAGCTTAAGTATCGGGAGGGGCGACGAGCAGTACTTC. It specifies CASSLSIGRGDEQYF.

The CDR3 coding sequence is TGTGCCAGCAGTTTATGGGGCGGGGGAGCATACAATGAGCAGTTCTTC. As protein: CASSLWGGGAYNEQFF. This chain links TRBV27 with TRBJ2-1, with 7 bases identical to TRBD2. Germline CDR1 is MNHEY and CDR2 is SMNVEV (reference sequence). The length of the CDR3 is 16 residues. Unmatched junction bases numbered 7, after V lost 1 base and J lost 4 bases.

The gene calls are TRBV7-9 and TRBJ2-5, with a weak D call TRBD1 (5 bases). The DNA matches TRBJ2-7 better at its end, which makes the J call doubtful. The germline V gene encodes CDR1 SEHNR and CDR2 FQNEAQ (reference sequence). CDR3 length: 19 residues. The CDR3 region has the DNA TGTGCCAGCAGCCCAGGGTCGAATGCGGAACGGAAGCAAGGTTTCGAGCAGTACTTC. As protein: CASSPGSNAERKQGFEQYF.

CDR3 DNA: TGCAGTCTCTATAACTATGGCTACACCTTC. Protein: CSLYNYGYTF. The chain is built from TRBV20-1 and TRBJ1-2, with no clear D. Trimming removed 8 bases at V and 1 base at J, with 5 bases between. The CDR3 contains 10 residues. From germline, CDR1 is DFQATT and CDR2 SNEGSKA (reference sequence).

The chain is built from TRBV10-3 and TRBJ2-3; 8 bases are shared with TRBD2. CDR3 length equals 16 residues. Germline V gene sequence: CDR1 ENHRY, CDR2 SYGVKD. Losses at the gene ends were 2 bases for V and 1 base for J; bases not matched to a gene: 5. The CDR3 DNA is TGTGCCATCAGTGAGGCGACGACTAGCGGCACAGATACGCAGTATTTT. Translating it yields CAISEATTSGTDTQYF.

This clonotype was observed a handful of times. A read error is possible here, since a much larger clone lies one base away. V gene TRBV29-1 combines with J gene TRBJ2-1, with D tentatively TRBD2 (5 bases). The end of the DNA fits TRBJ2-7 better, so the J call may be wrong. The CDR3 extends over 15 amino acids. Germline CDR1 and CDR2: SQVTM and ANQGSEA. This chain's CDR3 is CSVVPSGTSYNEQYF. CDR3 in DNA: TGCAGCGTTGTCCCAAGCGGCACGTCCTACAATGAGCAGTACTTC.

This clonotype was counted between two and nine times. This chain joins TRBV20-1 and TRBJ2-5, with TRBD2 identical over 7 bases. CDR1 is DFQATT, CDR2 SNEGSKA, per germline (reference sequence). The length of the CDR3 is 15 residues. The trim removed 6 bases at V and 2 bases at J, leaving 12 bases unmatched. CDR3 nucleotide sequence: TGCAGTGCCCTTACAAAACTAGCGATTCAAGAGACCCAGTACTTC. Translating it yields CSALTKLAIQETQYF.

This clonotype was observed a handful of times. This chain connects TRBV29-1 to TRBJ1-2, with TRBD1 identical over 10 bases. The trim removed 6 bases at V and 8 bases at J, leaving 9 bases unmatched. CDR1 is SQVTM and CDR2 is ANQGSEA in the germline V gene. The CDR3 is 13 amino acids. In DNA form, the CDR3 reads TGCAGCGTCCCGGGACAGGGGATGGACGGCTACACCTTC. It is translated as CSVPGQGMDGYTF.

This clonotype has a handful of counts. The chain employs TRBV7-2 and TRBJ2-3; TRBD2 aligns across 12 bases. The CDR3 has 16 amino acids. Germline lookup yields CDR1 SGHTA and CDR2 FQGNSA. J was trimmed by 5 bases and V by 5 bases; bases with no gene match: 8. DNA for the CDR3: TGTGCCAGCAGCGCAACCCGACTAGCGGGGGTAGATACGCAGTATTTT. This gives the protein CASSATRLAGVDTQYF.

The V call is TRBV7-8, the J call TRBJ2-5; D not resolved. The CDR3 consists of 13 residues. Trimming stripped 5 bases from V and 6 bases from J, with 13 bases between. From germline, CDR1 is SGHVS and CDR2 FQNEAQ. The CDR3 DNA is TGTGCCAGCAGCCCGGGCTATCAACAGACCCAGTACTTC. Residues: CASSPGYQQTQYF.

Points on this clonotype: A read error may explain this, as a much larger clone is one base away. The gene calls are TRBV20-1 and TRBJ2-3; 8 bases are a match to TRBD1. CDR1 and CDR2 (germline): DFQATT, SNEGSKA (reference sequence). Germline trimming cut 3 bases from V and 4 bases from J; bases unmatched to any gene: 3. This CDR3 spans 13 amino acids. The CDR3 sequence is CSASPGGADTQYF. The CDR3, as DNA: TGCAGTGCTAGCCCAGGGGGCGCAGATACGCAGTATTTT.

This clonotype has a handful of counts. The CDR3 nucleotides are TGCAGCGTTGTCGGTACGGGGGCCTACAATGAGCAGTTCTTC. Translation: CSVVGTGAYNEQFF. The rearrangement uses TRBV29-1 and TRBJ2-1; a weak D match, TRBD2 (6 bases). The CDR3 has 14 residues. V lost 4 bases, J lost 2 bases, and 12 bases lay in between. Germline CDR1 SQVTM, CDR2 ANQGSEA.

This chain links TRBV11-2 with TRBJ2-1, with 12 bases aligning to TRBD1. Trimming took 5 bases from V and 7 from J; bases not matched to a gene: 15. Germline CDR1 is SGHAT and CDR2 is FQNNGV. This CDR3 has 18 amino acids. The DNA of the CDR3 is TGTGCCAGCAGCCTTAGGGTCAGGCCGGGACAGGGGGCGAATGAGCAGTTCTTC. It codes for CASSLRVRPGQGANEQFF.

The CDR3 DNA reads as TGCGCCAGCAGCCAAGATAAGGCAGAGGTCTACGAGCAGTACTTC. Its translation is CASSQDKAEVYEQYF. The rearrangement uses TRBV4-3 and TRBJ2-7; D gene unclear. Trimming pared 0 bases from V and 3 bases from J, leaving 12 bases between. Germline loops: CDR1 LGHNA, CDR2 YSLEER. The CDR3 runs 15 residues.

This clonotype was observed a few times. The J gene is TRBJ2-5, the V gene TRBV29-1; no reliable D call. Germline lookup yields CDR1 SQVTM and CDR2 ANQGSEA. The CDR3 is 14 amino acids. V lost 4 bases and J lost 0, with 12 bases in between. For the CDR3, the DNA is TGCAGCGTTGTATCCGAAACGGACCAAGAGACCCAGTACTTC. Translated, it gives CSVVSETDQETQYF.

CDR3 protein: CASSSIGRGEQYF. The CDR3 region has the DNA TGTGCCAGCAGCTCCATCGGGCGGGGCGAGCAGTACTTC. This sequence joins TRBV7-9 and TRBJ2-7; possible D gene TRBD2, 6 bases. The V end lost 4 bases, the J end lost 6 bases, and 13 bases lay between the germline ends. Germline V gene sequence: CDR1 SEHNR, CDR2 FQNEAQ (reference sequence). CDR3 size: 13 residues.

The V and J genes are TRBV6-2 or TRBV6-3 and TRBJ2-1; 7 nucleotides agree with TRBD2. The germline V gene has CDR1 MNHEY and CDR2 SVGEGT. The CDR3 has 14 residues. V lost 6 bases, J lost 2 bases, and 4 bases stayed unmatched. CDR3 sequence (DNA): TGTGCCAGCAGCGGGAGGCTCACCTACAATGAGCAGTTCTTC. Protein sequence: CASSGRLTYNEQFF.

CDR3 residues: CSVDQGVHNEQFF. The CDR3 coding sequence is TGCAGCGTTGATCAGGGAGTGCACAATGAGCAGTTCTTC. The J gene is TRBJ2-1, the V gene TRBV29-1; tentatively, D is TRBD1 or TRBD2 (5 bases each). The V gene lost 3 bases and the J gene lost 5 bases, with 11 bases spanning the gap. Germline CDR1 and CDR2: SQVTM and ANQGSEA. The CDR3 loop spans 13 amino acids.

V usage is TRBV30 and J usage is TRBJ1-5; D gene ambiguous. The CDR3 runs 12 residues. The V end was cut by 3 bases, the J end by 4 bases, with 7 bases between. Looked up from germline, CDR1 is GTSNPN and CDR2 is SVGIG (reference sequence). This CDR3 is CAWSALNQPQHF. In DNA, the CDR3 is TGTGCCTGGAGCGCGCTTAATCAGCCCCAGCATTTT.